This TCR beta chain was retrieved from a study of PD-L1 blockade in urothelial cancer (dated by TCRdb to about 2017). As for the study more broadly: Every patient began therapy at some point between 2013 and 2015 and was given atezolizumab 1,200 mg intravenously every 3 weeks. About nine tenths of the roughly 29 patients were identified as males with urothelial cancer of bladder origin, and a prior smoking history was reported by 18 of 29 patients. An ECOG performance status of 0 or 1 was recorded for the patients, and 0 to 3 prior chemotherapy regimens had been received by the patients. Blood samples were analyzed at two time points: 3 weeks after treatment start (second dose) and 6 weeks after treatment start. Blood samples yielded a median of around 150,000 T cells and around 80,000 unique TCRs, with median clonality about 0.08. An exploratory multi-omic analysis was conducted of the somatic, immune and clinical correlates of response to PD-L1 blockade with atezolizumab in urothelial cancer. Pretreatment tumor samples and matched peripheral blood, collected serially before and after atezolizumab treatment, underwent TCR sequencing. Progression-free survival longer than 6 months counted as durable clinical benefit, and TCR features were additionally tested against both progression-free and overall survival. In the same patients who had TCR sequencing, pretreatment tumors also underwent whole exome sequencing and RNA sequencing. Some ten patients reached durable clinical benefit, while about 19 patients did not. Under 30 patients had pretreatment blood TCR-seq, about 25 had at least one posttreatment blood collection, and about 25 had tumor TCR-seq. Beyond this particular receptor, the publication reports: Because of the small sample size (n ≈ 31) and the many exploratory analyses performed, the results are intended to be regarded as hypothesis-generating. Improved progression-free and overall survival was associated with having pretreatment peripheral blood TCR clonality below the median. Greater expansion of tumor-associated TCR clones in peripheral blood 3 weeks after the start of treatment was observed in patients with durable benefit (n of about 20, p = 0.022).

The time point label of this sample denotes: pretreatment peripheral blood. A cohort of roughly 30 patients with locally advanced or metastatic urothelial carcinoma, treated at Memorial Sloan Kettering on a trial protocol, was included. Peripheral blood mononuclear cells were collected pretreatment and during treatment, with between 1 and 8 total time points per patient. The Qiagen DNeasy Blood extraction kit was used to purify genomic DNA from total PBMCs and tumor samples. PBMCs were collected pretreatment and during treatment, and were isolated and stored as previously described. After removal of 3 bases from V and 1 base from J, the junction retains 4 bases not matched to a gene. For CDR1 and CDR2, the germline V gene lists SGHRS and YFSETQ. Inclusive of the bounding cysteine and phenylalanine, the CDR3 is 15 residues long. The retained sequence is limited to the CDR3, 45 bases, with the frame set at the first base.

Comments on this clone: Its cognate antigen has yet to be identified. It has no much larger one-base neighbor in the sample; base qualities were not kept.

To estimate absolute template abundance from read counts, synthetic TCR analog templates were spiked into each PCR. TCRbeta CDR3 regions were amplified from genomic DNA with bias-controlled V and J gene primers using the immunoSEQ assay. Sequencing of rearranged TCRbeta segments was performed at approximately 20X coverage. The authors' pipeline ran thus. Sequencing errors were corrected by clustering, and CDR3s were annotated against IMGT so that V, D and J genes could be assigned. Downstream analyses used only productive TCRbeta rearrangements and left out out-of-frame or stop-codon sequences. Clonality was computed as one minus Shannon entropy normalized by the log of the number of unique productive sequences. Clones differing between time points or between blood and tumor were identified by Fisher's exact test with Benjamini-Hochberg correction at adjusted p below 0.01. TCRdb obtained this table from immuneACCESS and retained in-frame rearrangements with V and J assigned. These tables miss some clones; where compared with another copy, unresolved V genes account for less than half of the shortfall, and the remainder is unexplained. V, J and clone size are taken as reported in that table, and D and trimming were inferred from the DNA itself. The sample table lists roughly 130,000 clones, about four fifths of them with a count of one. Around 3.2% of the sample belongs to the ten largest clones.

This clonotype was obtained from a man aged 50 to 59 with urothelial cancer. The rearranged segments are TRBV5-1 and TRBJ1-1, with 9 bases aligning to TRBD1. The sequences come from PBMCs, collected around atezolizumab (anti-PD-L1) treatment. The CDR3 protein sequence reads: CASSSRTGANTEAFF. The DNA sequence is TGCGCCAGCAGCTCGCGGACAGGGGCGAACACTGAAGCTTTCTTT.